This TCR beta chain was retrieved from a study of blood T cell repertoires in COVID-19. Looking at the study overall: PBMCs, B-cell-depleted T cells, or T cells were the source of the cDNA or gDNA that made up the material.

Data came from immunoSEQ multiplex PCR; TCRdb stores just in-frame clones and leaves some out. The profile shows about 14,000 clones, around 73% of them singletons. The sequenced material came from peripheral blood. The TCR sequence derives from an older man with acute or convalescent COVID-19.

The CDR3 is CASSLRDSGNTIYF. Here the CDR3 DNA reads TGTGCCAGCAGCCTTCGGGACTCTGGAAACACCATATATTTT. This rearrangement joins TRBV3-1 (or the pseudogene TRBV3-2) to TRBJ1-3, with unresolved D. Per the germline V gene, CDR1 is LGHDT and CDR2 is YNNKEL (reference sequence). The CDR3 contains 14 residues. V dropped 4 bases and J dropped 0 bases, with 7 bases sitting between them.